The 6 T cell receptor beta chains below were found in one sample sequenced in a study of blood T cell repertoires in COVID-19. The data were produced by immunoSEQ multiplex PCR, yet TCRdb's version contains in-frame clones alone and is incomplete. This repertoire shows hundreds of thousands of clones, around 87% found once; its top ten account for 6% to 7%. The sample comprised PBMCs or T cells enriched from blood (not recorded which). The receptors were sampled from a woman between 25 and 40 years old with acute COVID-19.

The J gene is TRBJ1-4, the V gene TRBV19; no clear D gene. CDR1 is LNHDA and CDR2 is SQIVND in the germline V gene (reference sequence). V dropped 5 bases and J dropped 3 bases, with 16 bases sitting between them. The CDR3 is 16 residues long. CDR3 protein: CASSPQSAVANEKLFF. CDR3 nucleotides: TGTGCCAGTAGTCCCCAGTCGGCGGTAGCTAATGAAAAACTGTTTTTT.

This clone was counted only a few times. V and J are TRBV4-1 and TRBJ1-1; no firm D call. The CDR3 contains 15 residues. V lost 3 bases to trimming and J lost 5 bases, with 16 bases between them. Germline values: CDR1 MGHRA, CDR2 YSYEKL. The CDR3, as DNA: TGCGCCAGCAGCCAGAACCCCCCAGGATGGACTGAAGCTTTCTTT. Translating gives CASSQNPPGWTEAFF.

J is TRBJ2-5 and V is TRBV6-5; the D gene is possibly TRBD1 (5 bases). The V end lost 8 bases, the J end lost 4 bases, and 11 bases lay between the germline ends. The germline CDR1 and CDR2 sequences are MNHEY and SVGAGI. This CDR3 region has 12 residues. This CDR3 is CASLGVGETQYF. The CDR3 nucleotides are TGTGCCAGCCTAGGGGTCGGAGAGACCCAGTACTTC.

V and J are TRBV7-2 and TRBJ1-5; 7 bases map to TRBD1. V lost 5 bases, J lost 3 bases, and 7 bases stayed unmatched. This CDR3 is built from 15 residues. In germline, CDR1 is SGHTA, CDR2 FQGNSA. The CDR3 region is CASSAYKGANQPQHF. The DNA for the CDR3 is TGTGCCAGCAGCGCGTACAAGGGGGCCAATCAGCCCCAGCATTTT.

The chain couples TRBV6-1 to TRBJ1-6; D uncertain. This CDR3 comprises 18 residues. Per the germline V gene, CDR1 is MNHNS and CDR2 is SASEGT. Trimming took off 2 bases at V and 5 bases at J, with 19 bases between the two ends. The CDR3 protein is CASSESALIQRDNSPLHF. The CDR3 DNA is TGTGCCAGCAGTGAAAGTGCCCTTATTCAGCGGGATAATTCACCCCTCCACTTT.

The chain joins TRBV10-3 to TRBJ2-7, with D possibly matching TRBD2 (6 bases). Per the germline V gene, CDR1 is ENHRY and CDR2 is SYGVKD. The CDR3 loop spans 14 amino acids. The ends were cut back, 9 bases at V and 0 bases at J, with 15 bases in the middle. CDR3 DNA sequence: TGTGCCATATCTACCGGGACTGACTCCTACGAGCAGTACTTC. Its translation: CAISTGTDSYEQYF.